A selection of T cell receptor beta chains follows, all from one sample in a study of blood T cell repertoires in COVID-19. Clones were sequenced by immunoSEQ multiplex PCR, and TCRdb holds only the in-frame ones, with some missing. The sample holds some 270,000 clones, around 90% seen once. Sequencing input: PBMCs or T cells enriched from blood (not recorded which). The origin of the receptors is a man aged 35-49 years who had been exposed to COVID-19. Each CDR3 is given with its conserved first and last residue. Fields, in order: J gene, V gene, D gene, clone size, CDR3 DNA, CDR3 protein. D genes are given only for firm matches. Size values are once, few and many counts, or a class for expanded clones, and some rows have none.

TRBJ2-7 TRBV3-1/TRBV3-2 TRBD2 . TGTGCCAGCAGGACTAGCGGGAACGACTACGAGCAGTACTTC CASRTSGNDYEQYF
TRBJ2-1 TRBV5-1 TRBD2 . TGCGCCAGCAGCCCCCGGACTAGCGGGGGGTACAATGAGCAGTTCTTC CASSPRTSGGYNEQFF
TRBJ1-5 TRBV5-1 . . TGCGCCAGCAGCTCGGGACAACCCAATCAGCCCCAGCATTTT CASSSGQPNQPQHF
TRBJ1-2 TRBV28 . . TGTGCCAGCAGGGGGGAGGGGCCCTACGGTGGCTACACCTTC CASRGEGPYGGYTF
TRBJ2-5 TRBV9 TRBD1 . TGTGCCAGCAGCGTAGAAGGGGACAGGGGAGAGACCCAGTACTTC CASSVEGDRGETQYF
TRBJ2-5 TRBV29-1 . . TGCAGCGTTGATGGACTCCCAGGCGAGACCCAGTACTTC CSVDGLPGETQYF
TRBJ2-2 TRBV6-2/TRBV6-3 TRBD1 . TGTGCCAGCAGTTACTCGACAGGGACCGGGGAGCTGTTTTTT CASSYSTGTGELFF
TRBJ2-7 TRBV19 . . TGTGCCAGTAGTATCCGACCCGGGGACGAGCAGTACTTC CASSIRPGDEQYF
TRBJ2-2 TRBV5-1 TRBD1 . TGCGCCAGCAGCTTGACAACCGGGACAGGGGGCGGGGAGCTGTTTTTT CASSLTTGTGGGELFF
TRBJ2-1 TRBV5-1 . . TGCGCCAGCAGCTTAACCGGGAGCGCCTACAATGAGCAGTTCTTC CASSLTGSAYNEQFF
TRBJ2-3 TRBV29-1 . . TGCAGCGTTATTCGCTTTTCGGGGGATACGCAGTATTTT CSVIRFSGDTQYF
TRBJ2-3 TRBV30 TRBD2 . TGTGCCTGGAGTGGGGCGGGCGGGAGGCTCACAGATACGCAGTATTTT CAWSGAGGRLTDTQYF
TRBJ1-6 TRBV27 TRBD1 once TGTGCCAGCAGTCCCCGGACAGGGGATAATTCACCCCTCCACTTT CASSPRTGDNSPLHF
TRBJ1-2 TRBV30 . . TGTGCCTGGAGTACGGAGAGGCCGCTCTATGGCTACACCTTC CAWSTERPLYGYTF
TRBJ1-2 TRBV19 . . TGTGCCAGTAGTACGACCTTAGGGGCAAACTATGGCTACACCTTC CASSTTLGANYGYTF
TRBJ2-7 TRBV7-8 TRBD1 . TGTGCCAGCAGCCCATTCGGGACAGGGACCTACGAGCAGTACTTC CASSPFGTGTYEQYF
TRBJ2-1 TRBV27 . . TGTGCCAGCAGTTTCGGTGGAGGTTACAATGAGCAGTTCTTC CASSFGGGYNEQFF
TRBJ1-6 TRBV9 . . TGTGCCAGCAGCGCCGAAGACACTTATAATTCACCCCTCCACTTT CASSAEDTYNSPLHF
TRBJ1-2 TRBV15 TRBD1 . TGTGCCACCAGCAGAGATCGTGGGACAGGGAATGGCTACACCTTC CATSRDRGTGNGYTF
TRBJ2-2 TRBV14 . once TGTGCCAGCAGCCATGGGGGGAGAGGCACCGGGGAGCTGTTTTTT CASSHGGRGTGELFF
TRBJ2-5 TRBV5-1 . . TGCGCCAGCAGCCCACCGGACTTTCAAGAGACCCAGTACTTC CASSPPDFQETQYF
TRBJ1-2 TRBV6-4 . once TGTGCCAGCAGTTCGACACAGGGCGCCTATGGCTACACCTTC CASSSTQGAYGYTF